The present entry profiles one TCR beta chain with its context. Its specific antigen is unknown. No much larger clone exists at a distance of one base, and base qualities are not known. The sample originates from a study of technical replicates of blood from a handful of donors (dated by TCRdb to about 2017). Library creation used the immunoSEQ multiplex PCR assay. The source is immuneACCESS, and TCRdb retained only in-frame sequences with V and J called. Part of the clones is not carried over; for the studies checked, unresolved V genes explain less than half of this, and the remainder is unexplained. Here the sample has 45,000 to 60,000 clones; around 95% occur a single time. The leading ten clones occupy around 0.4% of the sample. The germline V gene (reference sequence) specifies MNHEY as CDR1 and SMNVEV as CDR2. From cysteine to phenylalanine, the CDR3 is 15 amino acids long. Just the 45-base CDR3 DNA is kept, in frame starting at base 1. Trimming leaves V shorter by 3 bases and J shorter by 2 bases, with the junction holding 4 bases beyond the gene matches.

The receptor was derived from a human donor in good health. Sequencing used T cells isolated from PBMCs. The V gene is TRBV27 and the J gene is TRBJ2-1; TRBD2 fits 7 bases in the junction. The DNA sequence is as follows: TGTGCCAGCAGTTTTTGGCGGGAGACCTACAATGAGCAGTTCTTC. The translation is CASSFWRETYNEQFF.